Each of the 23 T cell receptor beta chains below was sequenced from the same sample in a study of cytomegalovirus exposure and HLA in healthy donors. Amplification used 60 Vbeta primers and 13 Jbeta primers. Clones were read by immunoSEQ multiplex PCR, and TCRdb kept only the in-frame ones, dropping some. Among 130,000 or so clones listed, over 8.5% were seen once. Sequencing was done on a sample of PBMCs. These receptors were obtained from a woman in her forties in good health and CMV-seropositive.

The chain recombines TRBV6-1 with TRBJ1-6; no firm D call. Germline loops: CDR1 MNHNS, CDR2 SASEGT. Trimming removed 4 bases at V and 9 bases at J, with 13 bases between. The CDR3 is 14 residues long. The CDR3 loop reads CASSVWALGSPLHF. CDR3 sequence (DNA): TGTGCCAGCAGTGTGTGGGCACTGGGTTCACCCCTCCACTTT.

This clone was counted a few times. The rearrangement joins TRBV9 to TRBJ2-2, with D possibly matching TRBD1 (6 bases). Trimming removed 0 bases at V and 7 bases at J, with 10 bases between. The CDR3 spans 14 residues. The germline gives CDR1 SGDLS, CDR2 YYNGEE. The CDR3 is CASSVGQVGGELFF. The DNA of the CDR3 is TGTGCCAGCAGCGTAGGACAGGTGGGCGGGGAGCTGTTTTTT.

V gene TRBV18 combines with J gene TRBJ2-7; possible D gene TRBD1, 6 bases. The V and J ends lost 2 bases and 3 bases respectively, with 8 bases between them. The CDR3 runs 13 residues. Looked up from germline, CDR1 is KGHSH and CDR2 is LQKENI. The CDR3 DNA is TGTGCCAGCTCACCAGGCAGGGGCTACGAGCAGTACTTC. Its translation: CASSPGRGYEQYF.

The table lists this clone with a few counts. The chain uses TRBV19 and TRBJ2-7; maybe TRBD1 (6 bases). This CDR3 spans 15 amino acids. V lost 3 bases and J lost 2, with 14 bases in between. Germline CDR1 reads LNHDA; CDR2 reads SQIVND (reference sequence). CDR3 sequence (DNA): TGTGCCAGTAGTATCAAGGGGGAACCTCCCTACGAGCAGTACTTC. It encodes CASSIKGEPPYEQYF.

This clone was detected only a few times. The CDR3 coding sequence is TGTGCCAGTCTCCACAGGGCGTACACCGGGGAGCTGTTTTTT. Translating gives CASLHRAYTGELFF. The chain is built from TRBV7-2 and TRBJ2-2, with a tentative D call TRBD1 (6 bases). CDR1 SGHTA and CDR2 FQGNSA come from the germline V gene. The ends were cut back, 9 bases at V and 3 bases at J, with 14 bases in the middle. This CDR3 contains 14 residues.

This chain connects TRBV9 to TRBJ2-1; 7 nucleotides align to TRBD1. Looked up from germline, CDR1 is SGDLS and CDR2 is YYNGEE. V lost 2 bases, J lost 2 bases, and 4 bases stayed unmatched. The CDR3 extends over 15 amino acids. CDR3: CASSVGTAAYNEQFF. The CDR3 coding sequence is TGTGCCAGCAGCGTCGGGACAGCCGCCTACAATGAGCAGTTCTTC.

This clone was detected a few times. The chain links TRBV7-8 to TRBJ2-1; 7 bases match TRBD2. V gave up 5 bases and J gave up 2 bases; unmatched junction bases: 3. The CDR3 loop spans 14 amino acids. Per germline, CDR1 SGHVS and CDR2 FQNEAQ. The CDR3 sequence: CASSLGLTYNEQFF. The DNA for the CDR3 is TGTGCCAGCAGCCTGGGACTAACCTACAATGAGCAGTTCTTC.

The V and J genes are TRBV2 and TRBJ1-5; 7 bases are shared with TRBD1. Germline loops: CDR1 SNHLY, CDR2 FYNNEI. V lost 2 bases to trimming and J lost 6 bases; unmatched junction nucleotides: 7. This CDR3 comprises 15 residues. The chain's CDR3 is CASSERGTVFQPQHF. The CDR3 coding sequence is TGTGCCAGCAGTGAACGGGGGACAGTATTTCAGCCCCAGCATTTT.

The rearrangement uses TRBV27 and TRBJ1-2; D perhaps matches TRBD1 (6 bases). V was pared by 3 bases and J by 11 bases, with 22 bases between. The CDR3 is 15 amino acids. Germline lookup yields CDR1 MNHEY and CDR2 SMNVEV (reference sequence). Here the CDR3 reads CASSFRGGGSMEYTF. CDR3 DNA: TGTGCCAGCAGTTTTAGAGGGGGGGGTAGCATGGAGTACACCTTC.

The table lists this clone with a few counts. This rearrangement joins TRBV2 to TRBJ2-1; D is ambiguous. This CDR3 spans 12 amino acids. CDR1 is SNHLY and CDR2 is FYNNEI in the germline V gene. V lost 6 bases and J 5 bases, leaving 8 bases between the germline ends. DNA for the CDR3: TGTGCCAGCAGGGAAACAGACAATGAGCAGTTCTTC. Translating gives CASRETDNEQFF. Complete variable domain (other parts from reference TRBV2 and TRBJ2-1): EPEVTQTPSHQVTQMGQEVILRCVPISNHLYFYWYRQILGQKVEFLVSFYNNEISEKSEIFDDQFSVERPDGSNFTLKIRSTKLEDSAMYFCASRETDNEQFFGPGTRLTVL.

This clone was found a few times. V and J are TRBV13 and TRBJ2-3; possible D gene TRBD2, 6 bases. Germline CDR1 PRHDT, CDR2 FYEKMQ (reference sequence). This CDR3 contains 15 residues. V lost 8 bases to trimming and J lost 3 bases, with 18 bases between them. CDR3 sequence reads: CASRPALAPTDTQYF. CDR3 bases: TGTGCCAGCCGCCCCGCTCTAGCGCCGACAGATACGCAGTATTTT.

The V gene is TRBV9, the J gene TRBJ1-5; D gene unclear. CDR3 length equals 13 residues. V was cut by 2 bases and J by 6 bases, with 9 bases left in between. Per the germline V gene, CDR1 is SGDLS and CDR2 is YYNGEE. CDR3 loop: CASSVGSFQPQHF. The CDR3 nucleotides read TGTGCCAGCAGCGTGGGCAGTTTTCAGCCCCAGCATTTT. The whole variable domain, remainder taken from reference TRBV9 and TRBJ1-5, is DSGVTQTPKHLITATGQRVTLRCSPRSGDLSVYWYQQSLDQGLQFLIQYYNGEERAKGNILERFSAQQFPDLHSELNLSSLELGDSALYFCASSVGSFQPQHFGDGTRLSIL.

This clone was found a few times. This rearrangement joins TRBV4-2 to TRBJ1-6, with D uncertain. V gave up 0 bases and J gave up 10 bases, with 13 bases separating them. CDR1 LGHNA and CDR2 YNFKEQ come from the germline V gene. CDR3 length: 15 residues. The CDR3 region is CASSQDWRRSSPLHF. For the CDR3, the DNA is TGTGCCAGCAGCCAAGATTGGAGGCGGTCCTCACCCCTCCACTTT.

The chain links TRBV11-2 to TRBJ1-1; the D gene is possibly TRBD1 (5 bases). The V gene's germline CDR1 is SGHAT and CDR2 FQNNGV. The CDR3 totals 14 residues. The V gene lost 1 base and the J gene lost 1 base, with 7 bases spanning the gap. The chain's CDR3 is CASSLGQPNTEAFF. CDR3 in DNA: TGTGCCAGCAGCTTAGGACAGCCGAACACTGAAGCTTTCTTT.

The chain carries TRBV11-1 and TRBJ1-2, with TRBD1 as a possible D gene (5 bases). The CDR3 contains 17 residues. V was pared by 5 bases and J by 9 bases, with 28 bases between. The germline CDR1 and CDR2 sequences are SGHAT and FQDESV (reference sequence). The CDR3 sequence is CASSEEGLGHFDGSYTF. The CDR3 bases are TGTGCCAGCAGCGAAGAGGGACTTGGACATTTCGACGGTAGCTACACCTTC. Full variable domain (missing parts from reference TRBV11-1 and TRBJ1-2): EAEVAQSPRYKITEKSQAVAFWCDPISGHATLYWYRQILGQGPELLVQFQDESVVDDSQLPKDRFSAERLKGVDSTLKIQPAELGDSAMYLCASSEEGLGHFDGSYTFGSGTRLTVV.

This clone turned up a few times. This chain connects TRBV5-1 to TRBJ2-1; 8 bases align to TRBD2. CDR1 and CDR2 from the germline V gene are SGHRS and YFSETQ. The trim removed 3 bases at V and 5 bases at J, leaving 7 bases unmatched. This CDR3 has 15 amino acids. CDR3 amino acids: CASSSSGGRDNEQFF. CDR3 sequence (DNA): TGCGCCAGCAGCTCGAGCGGGGGAAGAGACAATGAGCAGTTCTTC.

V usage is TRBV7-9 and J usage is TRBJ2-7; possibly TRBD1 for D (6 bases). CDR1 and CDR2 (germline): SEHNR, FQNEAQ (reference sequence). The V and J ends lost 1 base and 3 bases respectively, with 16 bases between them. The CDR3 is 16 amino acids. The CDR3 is CASSLVLGGTNYEQYF. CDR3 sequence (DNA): TGTGCCAGCAGCTTAGTCTTAGGGGGAACGAACTACGAGCAGTACTTC.

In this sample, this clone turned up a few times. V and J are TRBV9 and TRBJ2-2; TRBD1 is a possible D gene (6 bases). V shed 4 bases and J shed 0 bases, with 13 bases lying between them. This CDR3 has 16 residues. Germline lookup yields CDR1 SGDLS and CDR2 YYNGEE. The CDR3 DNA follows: TGTGCCAGCAGCTTCTCAGGGGCCACGAACACCGGGGAGCTGTTTTTT. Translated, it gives CASSFSGATNTGELFF.

CDR3 amino acids: CASSPRDRNSPLHF. DNA for the CDR3: TGTGCCAGCAGCCCCCGGGACAGGAATTCACCCCTCCACTTT. The chain links TRBV16 to TRBJ1-6, with 8 bases matching TRBD1. This CDR3 is 14 amino acids long. The ends lost 4 bases at V and 7 bases at J; junction bases unmatched: 3. Per germline, CDR1 KGHSY and CDR2 FQNENV. Complete variable domain (other parts from reference TRBV16 and TRBJ1-6): GEEVAQTPKHLVRGEGQKAKLYCAPIKGHSYVFWYQQVLKNEFKFLISFQNENVFDETGMPKERFSAKCLPNSPCSLEIQATKLEDSAVYFCASSPRDRNSPLHFGNGTRLTVT.

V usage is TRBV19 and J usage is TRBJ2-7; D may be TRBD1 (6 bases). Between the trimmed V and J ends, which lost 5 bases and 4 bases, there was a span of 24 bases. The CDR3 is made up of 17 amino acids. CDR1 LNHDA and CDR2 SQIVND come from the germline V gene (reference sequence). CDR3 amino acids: CASSLKFRDIGGYEQYF. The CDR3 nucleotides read TGTGCCAGTAGTTTAAAATTCCGGGACATAGGAGGTTACGAGCAGTACTTC.

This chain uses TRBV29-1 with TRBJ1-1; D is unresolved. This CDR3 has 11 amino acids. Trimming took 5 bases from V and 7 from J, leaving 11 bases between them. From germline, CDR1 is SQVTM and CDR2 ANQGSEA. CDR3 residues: CSVNTLSEAFF. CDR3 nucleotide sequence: TGCAGCGTTAATACCCTAAGTGAAGCTTTCTTT. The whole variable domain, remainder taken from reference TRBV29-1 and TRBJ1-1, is SAVISQKPSRDICQRGTSLTIQCQVDSQVTMMFWYRQQPGQSLTLIATANQGSEATYESGFVIDKFPISRPNLTFSTLTVSNMSPEDSSIYLCSVNTLSEAFFGQGTRLTVV.

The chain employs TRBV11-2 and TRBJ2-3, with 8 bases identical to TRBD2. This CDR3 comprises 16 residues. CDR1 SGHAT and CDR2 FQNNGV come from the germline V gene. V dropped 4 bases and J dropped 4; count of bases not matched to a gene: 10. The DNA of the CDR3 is TGTGCCAGCAGCTCCTCTGGGGGACTAGGGGCAGATACGCAGTATTTT. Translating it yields CASSSSGGLGADTQYF.

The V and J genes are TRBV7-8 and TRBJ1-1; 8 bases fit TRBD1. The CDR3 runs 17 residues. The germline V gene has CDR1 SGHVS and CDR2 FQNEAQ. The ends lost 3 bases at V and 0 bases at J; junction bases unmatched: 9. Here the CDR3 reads CASSFSRGRLVNTEAFF. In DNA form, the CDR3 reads TGTGCCAGCAGCTTTAGCAGGGGGCGCTTGGTGAACACTGAAGCTTTCTTT.